This T cell receptor (beta chain) is drawn from a study of cytomegalovirus exposure and HLA in healthy donors. At the level of the study: Early release data held 85 million or so unique TCRs from HLA-typed donors.

Primers for the PCR totalled 60 Vbeta and 13 Jbeta. The method was immunoSEQ multiplex PCR; TCRdb's version includes in-frame clones alone and lacks a portion of them. Of some 100,000 clones listed, around 76% are singletons. In the case of this clone: The antigen is not known.

Germline CDR1 is MNHEY and CDR2 is SVGAGI. V lost 2 bases to trimming and J lost 3 bases, with 10 bases between them. CDR3 length equals 14 residues. Points from the study as a whole: One variant, a missense change in DCLRE1C, was linked in a later analysis to TCR beta V- and J-gene trimming. It was reported that TCR beta sequences correctly inferred the HLA-A and HLA-B alleles for most subjects.

The clonotype was recovered from a man aged 50 to 60 in good health and CMV-seropositive. The sample was PBMCs. The V and J genes are TRBV6-5 and TRBJ1-1; D may be TRBD1 (6 bases). This chain's CDR3 is CASSYGEGDTEAFF. CDR3 nucleotides: TGTGCCAGCAGTTACGGCGAGGGGGACACTGAAGCTTTCTTT.